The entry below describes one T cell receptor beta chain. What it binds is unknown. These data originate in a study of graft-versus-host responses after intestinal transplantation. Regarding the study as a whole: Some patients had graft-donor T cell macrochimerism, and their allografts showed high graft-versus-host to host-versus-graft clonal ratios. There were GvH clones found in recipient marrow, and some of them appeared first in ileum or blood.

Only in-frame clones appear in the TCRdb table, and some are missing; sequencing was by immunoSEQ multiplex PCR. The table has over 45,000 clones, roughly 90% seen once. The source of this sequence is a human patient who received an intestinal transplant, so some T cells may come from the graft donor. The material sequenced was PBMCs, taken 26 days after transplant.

The CDR3 region is CASSGYNPNTEAFF. CDR3 nucleotide sequence: TGTGCCAGCAGTGGGTACAACCCGAACACTGAAGCTTTCTTT. The gene calls are TRBV6-1 and TRBJ1-1; D unclear. Germline CDR1 reads MNHNS; CDR2 reads SASEGT. The CDR3 has 14 residues. V dropped 4 bases and J dropped 1 base, with 10 bases sitting between them.